This is a list of T cell receptor beta chains from one sample in a study of blood T cell dynamics during melanoma immunotherapy. Produced via immunoSEQ multiplex PCR; TCRdb's table is partial and in-frame only. The profile covers about 7,600 clones, with roughly 84% appearing a single time and around 4.9% taken by the ten largest. Sequencing was performed on blood, taken from a patient treated with checkpoint blockade. All receptors derive from a human donor with melanoma. Both conserved end residues are part of each CDR3. A D gene is named only where the DNA matches it firmly. Size values are once, few and many counts, or a class for expanded clones, and some rows have none.

J gene	CDR3 length	clone size	V gene	D gene	CDR3 DNA	CDR3 protein
TRBJ1-1	16	once	TRBV10-1	-	TGCGCCAGCAGTGAGTTCCACGACGGGCTGAACACTGAAGCTTTCTTT	CASSEFHDGLNTEAFF
TRBJ2-1	16	-	TRBV9	-	TGTGCCAGCAGCGTAGCTTCCACCGGGACCTACAATGAGCAGTTCTTC	CASSVASTGTYNEQFF
TRBJ2-6	14	-	TRBV23-1	-	TGCGCCAGCAGTCAAGCTCATCGCTCAGGCGTCCTGACTTTC	CASSQAHRSGVLTF
TRBJ2-7	14	-	TRBV27	-	TGTGCCAGCAGTTACTCCTTTGCGGGCAACGAGCAGTACTTC	CASSYSFAGNEQYF
TRBJ2-7	12	-	TRBV2	-	TGTGCCAGCAGTGCTTCGGCCTACGAGCAGTACTTC	CASSASAYEQYF
TRBJ2-7	15	-	TRBV14	-	TGTGCCAGCAGCCCCGTCGGGGACAACACCTACGAGCAGTACTTC	CASSPVGDNTYEQYF
TRBJ1-1	13	once	TRBV19	-	TGTGCCAGTAGTTCCTACATGAACACTGAAGCTTTCTTT	CASSSYMNTEAFF
TRBJ1-1	14	-	TRBV5-1	-	TGCGCCAGCAGCTCCGAGGGGCCGAACACTGAAGCTTTCTTT	CASSSEGPNTEAFF
TRBJ2-3	14	-	TRBV5-1	-	TGCGCCAGCAGCTTGGACGGGGGGCCCGGTACGCAGTATTTT	CASSLDGGPGTQYF
TRBJ2-2	15	-	TRBV2	-	TGTGCCAGCAGTGACGAGCCCAGAACCACCGGGGAGCTGTTTTTT	CASSDEPRTTGELFF
TRBJ1-3	17	-	TRBV19	-	TGTGCCAGTAGTATTCGGCGAGGCCAACGCTCTGGAAACACCATATATTTT	CASSIRRGQRSGNTIYF
TRBJ2-1	15	-	TRBV9	TRBD2	TGTGCCAGCAGCGCTAGCGGGAGGGCCGGAAATGAGCAGTTCTTC	CASSASGRAGNEQFF
TRBJ1-2	16	-	TRBV19	-	TGTGCCAGTACGCCCGGTGGGGGGGCGTCCTTAGGCGGCTACACCTTC	CASTPGGGASLGGYTF